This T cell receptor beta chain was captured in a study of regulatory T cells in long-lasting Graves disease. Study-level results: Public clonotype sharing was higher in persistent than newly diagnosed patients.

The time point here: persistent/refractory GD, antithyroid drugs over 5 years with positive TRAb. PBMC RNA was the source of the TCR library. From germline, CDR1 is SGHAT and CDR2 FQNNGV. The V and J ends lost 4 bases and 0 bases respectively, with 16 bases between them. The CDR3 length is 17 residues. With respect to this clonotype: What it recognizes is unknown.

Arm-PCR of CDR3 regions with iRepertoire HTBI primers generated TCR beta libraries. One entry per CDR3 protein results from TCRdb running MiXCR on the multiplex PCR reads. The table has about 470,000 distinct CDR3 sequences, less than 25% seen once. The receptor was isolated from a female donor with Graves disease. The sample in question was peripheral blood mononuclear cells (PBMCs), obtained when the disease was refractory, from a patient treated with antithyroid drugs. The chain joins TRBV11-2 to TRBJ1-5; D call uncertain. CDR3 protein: CASSSLPGIHSNQPQHF. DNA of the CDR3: TGTGCCAGCAGCTCGTTGCCGGGGATACATAGCAATCAGCCCCAGCATTTT.